What follows is one TCR beta chain and its context. What antigen it recognizes has not been identified. No much larger clonotype is one base removed from it; base qualities were not supplied. The junction shows trimming of 5 bases on V and 0 bases on J, and the gene matches do not reach 7 bases of it. The CDR3 measures 15 amino acids from cysteine to phenylalanine. CDR3 DNA only is kept here, 45 bases in frame from base 1. Based on the germline V gene, the CDR1 and CDR2 sequences are SGHAT and FQNNGV. This sample was included in a study of T cell changes during pregnancy in multiple sclerosis (dated by TCRdb to between 2019 and 2020). Regarding the complete study: The study looked at changes in the T cell repertoire across pregnancy in women with multiple sclerosis.

Receptors were amplified or captured by the immunoSEQ multiplex PCR assay. Not all clones reach the TCRdb copy of this immuneACCESS table, which keeps in-frame sequences only. Checked studies attribute under half of the gap to unresolved V genes and leave the rest unexplained. The sample includes over 70,000 clones, with approximately 94% observed a single time. Clones ranked in the top ten supply around 0.84% of the sample. Sequenced here: peripheral blood, sampled in the third trimester of pregnancy. The sequence came from a female donor with multiple sclerosis, enrolled in a pregnancy study. Recombination linked TRBV11-2 to TRBJ2-7; 7 of the junction bases match TRBD2. The DNA sequence is TGTGCCAGCAGCCAGGATCGGACTAGCTCCTACGAGCAGTACTTC. It is translated as CASSQDRTSSYEQYF.